Listed here are 2 T cell receptor beta chains from one sample, sequenced in a study of human T cells and chemical hapten exposure. Regarding time point: pre-sensitization, week 0. As for treatment: therapeutic diphenylcyclopropenone sensitization with weekly scalp DPC. TCRdb recomputed calls from the RACE reads with MiXCR, one row per CDR3 protein. This sample yields roughly 250,000 distinct CDR3 sequences, of which 7.5% to 9% are seen a single time; 2.3% belongs to the top ten. This specimen was whole blood, taken in connection with sensitization to the hapten diphenylcyclopropenone (DPC). The source of these receptors is a woman aged 40 to 55 with alopecia areata. Some clones in this sample may be carry-over from other donors' samples.

The chain uses TRBV14 and TRBJ2-6, with unresolved D. The germline V gene has CDR1 SGHDN and CDR2 FVKESK. There are 19 residues in the CDR3. V shed 0 bases and J shed 1 base, with 16 bases lying between them. The chain's CDR3 is CASSQDIGQPKSGANVLTF. CDR3 bases: TGTGCCAGCAGCCAAGATATCGGGCAGCCCAAATCTGGGGCCAACGTCCTGACTTTC.

The chain uses TRBV6-5 and TRBJ1-4, with D uncertain. CDR3 length: 13 residues. Germline V gene data show CDR1 as MNHEY and CDR2 as SVGAGI. Trimming pared 0 bases from V and 12 bases from J, leaving 11 bases between. CDR3 sequence reads: CASSYSARGELFF. CDR3 DNA sequence: TGTGCCAGCAGTTACTCTGCCCGAGGTGAACTGTTTTTT.